Listed here is a single T cell receptor (beta chain). What it recognizes is unknown. Using immunoSEQ multiplex PCR, the repertoire was profiled, and TCRdb retains in-frame clones only, with some absent. The data show about 140,000 clones, 85% to 95% seen once. These data belong to a study of T cell responses to AZD1222 COVID-19 vaccine. Whole-study results and caveats: Among spike-specific TCRs, nearly half reportedly target unmutated variant regions. The donors showed a predominance of white British ancestry and of females, with possible underestimation of clonal diversity. Sampling captured repertoires only after the peak T cell response.

This CDR3 has 13 amino acids. Germline V CDR1 and CDR2: MNHEY, SMNVEV (reference sequence). V lost 8 bases, J lost 7 bases, and 17 bases lay in between. The chain joins TRBV27 to TRBJ1-2, with a weak D call TRBD1 (6 bases). The material was peripheral blood, obtained on day 0 of AZD1222 vaccination. The clonotype originates from an adult in good health. DNA for the CDR3: TGTGCCAGCGGCCTCGGGGGGGCGCGTGGCTACACCTTC. It translates to CASGLGGARGYTF.